One sample yielded the 21 T cell receptor beta chains listed below, sequenced in a study of T cell repertoires in cytomegalovirus infection. TCRdb recomputed calls from the reads with MiXCR, one row per CDR3 protein. The data contain around 250,000 distinct CDR3 sequences, around 15% of them seen just once; the ten biggest clones take up less than 50%. Material: CD8+ T cells from PBMCs. These receptor sequences come from a human donor in good health (CMV status not recorded). Some clones in this sample may be carry-over from other donors' samples.

A single count supports this clonotype. The chain couples TRBV25-1 to TRBJ1-1; 7 bases line up with TRBD1. J gave up 5 bases and V 4 bases, and 4 bases lay outside the gene matches. Germline lookup yields CDR1 MGHDK and CDR2 SYGVNS. CDR3 length: 13 amino acids. The CDR3: CASSAGGWTEAFF. The CDR3 nucleotides read TGTGCCAGCAGTGCAGGGGGGTGGACTGAAGCTTTCTTT.

This clonotype has at least ten counts. The rearrangement joins TRBV7-2 to TRBJ2-7; D is unclear. The germline gives CDR1 SGHTA, CDR2 FQGNSA. V dropped 5 bases and J dropped 3 bases, with 11 bases sitting between them. There are 13 residues in the CDR3. The CDR3 sequence: CASSGRVYYEQYF. CDR3 DNA: TGTGCCAGCAGCGGACGGGTCTACTACGAGCAGTACTTC.

This clonotype was seen a few times. The genes are TRBV20-1 and TRBJ2-3; D might be TRBD2 (5 bases). Looked up from germline, CDR1 is DFQATT and CDR2 is SNEGSKA (reference sequence). Trimming stripped 3 bases from V and 3 bases from J, with 10 bases between. CDR3 length equals 13 residues. CDR3: CSARDFRTDTQYF. The CDR3 DNA follows: TGCAGTGCTAGGGACTTTAGAACAGATACGCAGTATTTT.

The rearrangement links TRBV6-1 to TRBJ1-2; no definite D call. Germline CDR1 and CDR2: MNHNS and SASEGT. This CDR3 contains 12 residues. V gave up 6 bases and J gave up 5 bases, with 10 bases separating them. CDR3 protein: CASRKDGYGYTF. The DNA of the CDR3 is TGTGCCAGCAGAAAGGACGGGTATGGCTACACCTTC.

In this sample, this clonotype turned up a few times. The V and J genes are TRBV28 and TRBJ2-2; TRBD1 might be the D (6 bases). This CDR3 is built from 18 residues. The ends were cut back, 1 base at V and 6 bases at J, with 21 bases in the middle. In germline, CDR1 is MDHEN, CDR2 SYDVKM. This chain's CDR3 is CASSLYQRQEYRSGELFF. CDR3 DNA: TGTGCCAGCAGTTTATACCAACGACAGGAGTACCGGTCCGGGGAGCTGTTTTTT.

The chain carries TRBV5-5 and TRBJ1-5; TRBD1 agrees at 7 bases. Per germline, CDR1 SGHKS and CDR2 YYEKEE (reference sequence). The CDR3 covers 16 residues. The V and J ends lost 0 bases and 1 base, in that order; junction bases with no gene match: 4. The CDR3 sequence is CASSLEGGGSNQPQHF. In DNA form, the CDR3 reads TGTGCCAGCAGCTTGGAAGGGGGCGGAAGCAATCAGCCCCAGCATTTT.

This clonotype was recorded many times. The gene calls are TRBV7-6 and TRBJ2-1; D might be TRBD2 (7 bases). CDR3 length: 19 amino acids. V lost 4 bases and J 0 bases, leaving 22 bases between the germline ends. Germline V gene data show CDR1 as SGHVS and CDR2 as FNYEAQ. CDR3 protein: CASSSVRGATTISYNEQFF. The DNA for the CDR3 is TGTGCCAGCAGCTCGGTCCGGGGGGCCACAACGATCTCCTACAATGAGCAGTTCTTC. Full variable domain (rest looked up from reference TRBV7-6 and TRBJ2-1): GAGVSQSPRYKVTKRGQDVALRCDPISGHVSLYWYRQALGQGPEFLTYFNYEAQQDKSGLPNDRFSAERPEGSISTLTIQRTEQRDSAMYRCASSSVRGATTISYNEQFFGPGTRLTVL.

This clonotype was seen ten or more times. V is TRBV7-2 and J is TRBJ1-5; D not certain. The CDR3 has 12 residues. Trimming took 5 bases from V and 7 from J, leaving 9 bases between them. CDR1 is SGHTA, CDR2 FQGNSA, per germline. The CDR3 protein is CASSQLGQPQHF. In DNA, the CDR3 is TGTGCCAGCAGCCAATTGGGGCAGCCCCAGCATTTT. Supplemented by reference TRBV7-2 and TRBJ1-5, the full variable domain reads GAGVSQSPSNKVTEKGKDVELRCDPISGHTALYWYRQSLGQGLEFLIYFQGNSAPDKSGLPSDRFSAERTGGSVSTLTIQRTQQEDSAVYLCASSQLGQPQHFGDGTRLSIL.

The chain recombines TRBV6-2 or TRBV6-3 with TRBJ1-1; D may be TRBD1 (6 bases). The germline CDR1 and CDR2 sequences are MNHEY and SVGEGT. This CDR3 has 17 residues. The V gene lost 10 bases and the J gene lost 2 bases, with 26 bases spanning the gap. CDR3 in amino acids: CANTSGGHRVSNTEAFF. Here the CDR3 DNA reads TGTGCCAACACTTCCGGGGGACATAGAGTCTCCAACACTGAAGCTTTCTTT.

In regard to this clonotype: A read error may be the cause here, since a much bigger clone is one base away. The CDR3 coding sequence is TGTGCCAGCAGCTCGCGGACTAGCGGGGGGCTATTGGATGAGACCCAGTACTTC. It yields the protein CASSSRTSGGLLDETQYF. V usage is TRBV7-9 and J usage is TRBJ2-5; 14 nucleotides match TRBD2. Germline V gene sequence: CDR1 SEHNR, CDR2 FQNEAQ (reference sequence). J was trimmed by 5 bases and V by 4 bases; bases with no gene match: 12. The CDR3 consists of 18 residues.

This clonotype showed up just a few times. The chain joins TRBV20-1 to TRBJ2-7; D uncertain. Germline lookup yields CDR1 DFQATT and CDR2 SNEGSKA (reference sequence). V was shortened by 1 base and J by 6 bases, with 7 bases between the two germline ends. The CDR3 extends over 11 amino acids. The CDR3 sequence is CSARALGEQYF. In nucleotides, the CDR3 is TGCAGTGCTAGAGCCCTAGGCGAGCAGTACTTC.

This clonotype has at least ten counts. The rearrangement joins TRBV28 to TRBJ2-5; 8 bases align to TRBD1. Germline CDR1 reads MDHEN; CDR2 reads SYDVKM. V shed 5 bases and J 1 base; nucleotides not matched to a gene: 6. This CDR3 region has 15 residues. The CDR3 region has the DNA TGTGCCAGCAGTGAGGACAGGGCCAGCCAAGAGACCCAGTACTTC. Its protein is CASSEDRASQETQYF. The whole variable domain, filled in from reference TRBV28 and TRBJ2-5, reads DVKVTQSSRYLVKRTGEKVFLECVQDMDHENMFWYRQDPGLGLRLIYFSYDVKMKEKGDIPEGYSVSREKKERFSLILESASTNQTSMYLCASSEDRASQETQYFGPGTRLLVL.

This clonotype was seen a handful of times. The gene calls are TRBV4-2 and TRBJ2-7; 9 bases are shared with TRBD2. V trimming: 4 bases; J trimming: 7 bases; junction bases outside the gene matches: 5. Germline V CDR1 and CDR2: LGHNA, YNFKEQ. The CDR3 is 13 residues long. The CDR3 loop reads CASSPGGGDEQYF. The DNA of the CDR3 is TGTGCCAGCAGCCCTGGCGGGGGGGATGAGCAGTACTTC.

There are many counts of this clonotype. The chain combines TRBV28 with TRBJ2-3; no reliable D call. This CDR3 has 17 residues. The V end lost 4 bases, the J end lost 2 bases, and 19 bases lay between the germline ends. Germline CDR1 is MDHEN and CDR2 is SYDVKM. The CDR3 nucleotides are TGTGCCAGCAGTTACCCTCGGACCGAACCCACCACAGATACGCAGTATTTT. Protein product: CASSYPRTEPTTDTQYF.

This clonotype was observed a handful of times. The rearrangement joins TRBV11-2 to TRBJ2-7; D might be TRBD2 (7 bases). In germline, CDR1 is SGHAT, CDR2 FQNNGV. The CDR3 loop spans 18 amino acids. Trimming took off 0 bases at V and 3 bases at J, with 21 bases between the two ends. The CDR3 DNA reads as TGTGCCAGCAGCTTAGATTTAGGGGATGGGGGGGGCCACTACGAGCAGTACTTC. Amino acids: CASSLDLGDGGGHYEQYF.

This clonotype was recorded a few times. The chain employs TRBV7-9 and TRBJ2-7, with 10 bases identical to TRBD1. The CDR3 is made up of 15 amino acids. With 6 bases clipped from V and 5 bases from J, the junction kept 10 bases outside the gene matches. From germline, CDR1 is SEHNR and CDR2 FQNEAQ (reference sequence). The CDR3 DNA reads as TGTGCCAGCAGATCGACGACAGGGGGCGGGAACGAGCAGTACTTC. Amino acid sequence: CASRSTTGGGNEQYF.

This clonotype was observed a single time. A read error may be the cause here, since a much bigger clone is one base away. The V gene is TRBV7-9, the J gene TRBJ1-5; D gene ambiguous. Germline values: CDR1 SEHNR, CDR2 FQNEAQ (reference sequence). V shed 5 bases and J shed 5 bases, with 10 bases lying between them. This CDR3 has 13 residues. Here the CDR3 DNA reads TGTGCCAGCAGCGGCGACGTTTATCAGCCCCAGCATTTT. Encoded protein: CASSGDVYQPQHF. The whole variable domain, filled in from reference TRBV7-9 and TRBJ1-5, reads DTGVSQNPRHKITKRGQNVTFRCDPISEHNRLYWYRQTLGQGPEFLTYFQNEAQLEKSRLLSDRFSAERPKGSFSTLEIQRTEQGDSAMYLCASSGDVYQPQHFGDGTRLSIL.

In this sample, this clonotype turned up many times. The chain is built from TRBV7-2 and TRBJ1-2; the match to TRBD1 covers 7 bases. Germline V CDR1 and CDR2: SGHTA, FQGNSA. The CDR3 totals 17 residues. Trimming took 3 bases from V and 9 from J; bases not matched to a gene: 19. The CDR3 region is CASSLPRSGQLDKSYTF. CDR3 nucleotide sequence: TGTGCCAGCAGCTTGCCCCGCTCGGGACAGCTAGATAAAAGCTACACCTTC.

This clonotype was seen at least ten times. The chain uses TRBV19 and TRBJ2-6; no clear D gene. Germline V gives CDR1 LNHDA, CDR2 SQIVND (reference sequence). This CDR3 is 14 amino acids long. Trimming removed 8 bases from V and 4 bases from J, with 12 bases in between. CDR3 sequence: CASRETRGANVLTF. In DNA form, the CDR3 reads TGTGCCAGTCGAGAGACCCGGGGGGCCAACGTCCTGACTTTC.

Comments on this clonotype: One end of the junction fails to match germline, which may point to a read error. This chain joins TRBV7-6 and TRBJ2-2, with D uncertain. The CDR3 spans 12 residues. CDR1 and CDR2 from the germline V gene are SGHVS and FNYEAQ. The CDR3 spells CASSPDRKELFF. In nucleotides, the CDR3 is TGTGCTAGCAGCCCGGACCGGAAGGAGCTGTTTTTT.

V is TRBV20-1 and J is TRBJ1-1; a possible D gene is TRBD1 (6 bases). Per the germline V gene, CDR1 is DFQATT and CDR2 is SNEGSKA (reference sequence). Trimming removed 2 bases at V and 5 bases at J, with 12 bases between. The CDR3 has 13 residues. CDR3 DNA sequence: TGCAGTGCTAGAAACACAGGGAATACTGAAGCTTTCTTT. It is translated as CSARNTGNTEAFF.